This record concerns one T cell receptor beta chain sequence. Its target is not known. This specimen comes from a study of shared clonotypes between healthy human individuals. Study observations and caveats: In general, naive subsets displayed greater estimated richness than memory subsets did. The sharing of 4.5% to 6.5% of naive CD4 clonotypes was seen across several donors. Inspection by rarefaction showed sorted-subset sequencing to be incomplete despite large depth.

The V end was cut by 9 bases, the J end by 7 bases, with 15 bases between. This CDR3 is 12 amino acids long. CDR1 SNHLY and CDR2 FYNNEI come from the germline V gene. The protocol was immunoSEQ multiplex PCR, while the TCRdb copy is restricted to in-frame clones and leaves out a portion. Among approximately 1,500,000 clones, 95% to 99% were seen once, and the ten largest hold roughly 0.45%. Those who donated were healthy HIV-negative adults, with no recent acute infections or vaccinations reported. This clonotype was sampled from a man aged 25 to 40 in good health. This rearrangement joins TRBV2 to TRBJ1-2; tentative D call: TRBD1 (5 bases). Sequenced sample: naive CD4+ T cells sorted from blood. Described subset: CD45RA+ positively selected. The CDR3 nucleotides are TGTGCCAGACGGGGGGGAGCCTCTGGCTACACCTTC. Amino acids: CARRGGASGYTF.